These T cell receptor beta chains were read from a single sample in a study of radiotherapy plus CTLA-4 blockade in lung cancer. TCRdb keeps only in-frame clones here, not all; method: immunoSEQ multiplex PCR. Here the sample spans about 120,000 clones, around 90% being singletons. The source material was peripheral blood, sampled from a patient treated with radiotherapy plus ipilimumab. The origin of the receptors is a human donor with non-small cell lung cancer that progressed on radiotherapy plus ipilimumab. CDR3s include the opening cysteine and the closing phenylalanine or tryptophan. Fields, in order: V gene, J gene, clone size, D gene, CDR3 protein, CDR3 DNA. The D gene is left open where the match is weak. The size entry is marked missing in some rows and otherwise reads once, few, many or a size class.

V gene: TRBV27; J gene: TRBJ2-7; clone size: NA; D gene: NA; CDR3 protein: CASSSGTLYYEQYF; CDR3 DNA: TGTGCCAGCAGTTCTGGCACGTTATACTACGAGCAGTACTTC
V gene: TRBV6-5; J gene: TRBJ2-4; clone size: NA; D gene: NA; CDR3 protein: CASSPGVSSKNIQYF; CDR3 DNA: TGTGCCAGCAGCCCCGGGGTCTCTTCAAAAAACATTCAGTACTTC
V gene: TRBV10-3; J gene: TRBJ2-3; clone size: NA; D gene: NA; CDR3 protein: CAISEGGGRTDTQYF; CDR3 DNA: TGTGCCATCAGTGAGGGCGGCGGACGCACAGATACGCAGTATTTT
V gene: TRBV5-4; J gene: TRBJ1-1; clone size: NA; D gene: TRBD1; CDR3 protein: CASRIGTGPSPDEAFF; CDR3 DNA: TGTGCCAGCAGGATAGGGACAGGGCCTAGCCCGGATGAAGCTTTCTTT
V gene: TRBV15; J gene: TRBJ2-1; clone size: NA; D gene: TRBD2; CDR3 protein: CATSRDTKTSGRNEQFF; CDR3 DNA: TGTGCCACCAGCAGAGATACAAAGACTAGCGGGAGGAATGAGCAGTTCTTC
V gene: TRBV7-7; J gene: TRBJ2-2; clone size: NA; D gene: TRBD2; CDR3 protein: CASSPGTSGIGELFF; CDR3 DNA: TGTGCTAGCAGCCCCGGGACTAGCGGGATCGGGGAGCTGTTTTTT
V gene: TRBV19; J gene: TRBJ1-2; clone size: NA; D gene: NA; CDR3 protein: CASSMPGIYGYTF; CDR3 DNA: TGTGCCAGTAGTATGCCAGGGATCTATGGCTACACCTTC
V gene: TRBV2; J gene: TRBJ2-5; clone size: NA; D gene: TRBD2; CDR3 protein: CASDLPGLAVKTQYF; CDR3 DNA: TGTGCCAGCGACCTACCGGGACTAGCCGTAAAGACCCAGTACTTC
V gene: TRBV6-1; J gene: TRBJ1-1; clone size: NA; D gene: NA; CDR3 protein: CASSEVGPRFPEAFF; CDR3 DNA: TGTGCCAGCAGTGAAGTTGGGCCCAGGTTTCCCGAAGCTTTCTTT
V gene: TRBV19; J gene: TRBJ2-3; clone size: NA; D gene: TRBD2; CDR3 protein: CASSIGRETTDTQYF; CDR3 DNA: TGTGCCAGTAGTATTGGGCGGGAGACCACAGATACGCAGTATTTT
V gene: TRBV7-6; J gene: TRBJ2-3; clone size: NA; D gene: NA; CDR3 protein: CATVDAQGRTDTQYF; CDR3 DNA: TGTGCTACCGTTGACGCTCAAGGGCGCACAGATACGCAGTATTTT
V gene: TRBV5-1; J gene: TRBJ2-3; clone size: once; D gene: TRBD1; CDR3 protein: CASSRDRVEDTQYF; CDR3 DNA: TGCGCCAGCAGCCGAGACAGGGTAGAAGATACGCAGTATTTT
V gene: TRBV11-2; J gene: TRBJ2-7; clone size: NA; D gene: NA; CDR3 protein: CASSLGSYEQYF; CDR3 DNA: TGTGCCAGCAGCTTAGGTAGCTACGAGCAGTACTTC
V gene: TRBV7-6; J gene: TRBJ1-1; clone size: NA; D gene: TRBD1; CDR3 protein: CASSFSGTGRTEAFF; CDR3 DNA: TGTGCCAGCAGCTTCTCCGGGACAGGGAGGACTGAAGCTTTCTTT
V gene: TRBV5-1; J gene: TRBJ2-2; clone size: NA; D gene: NA; CDR3 protein: CASSLGQAGELFF; CDR3 DNA: TGCGCCAGCAGCTTAGGGCAGGCCGGGGAGCTGTTTTTT
V gene: TRBV14; J gene: TRBJ2-2; clone size: NA; D gene: NA; CDR3 protein: CASSQVVGARRTGELFF; CDR3 DNA: TGTGCCAGCAGCCAAGTCGTTGGGGCGCGGCGCACCGGGGAGCTGTTTTTT
V gene: TRBV18; J gene: TRBJ1-1; clone size: NA; D gene: NA; CDR3 protein: CASSTGQLMNTEAFF; CDR3 DNA: TGTGCCAGCTCAACCGGACAGCTGATGAACACTGAAGCTTTCTTT
V gene: TRBV5-1; J gene: TRBJ1-2; clone size: NA; D gene: NA; CDR3 protein: CASRGPSTNYGYTF; CDR3 DNA: TGCGCCAGCAGGGGGCCAAGCACGAACTATGGCTACACCTTC
V gene: TRBV20-1; J gene: TRBJ2-7; clone size: NA; D gene: NA; CDR3 protein: CSARDRIEYF; CDR3 DNA: TGCAGTGCTAGAGACCGGATCGAGTACTTC
V gene: TRBV11-3; J gene: TRBJ2-1; clone size: NA; D gene: TRBD2; CDR3 protein: CASSRAGVGEQFF; CDR3 DNA: TGTGCCAGCAGCCGAGCGGGAGTGGGGGAGCAGTTCTTC